These T cell receptor beta chains were read from a single sample in a study of ipilimumab plus nivolumab after autologous stem cell transplantation. Repertoires were generated with immunoSEQ multiplex PCR, while TCRdb's copy carries only in-frame clones and drops some. The data show tens of thousands of clones, 90% to 95% seen once. The sequencing here drew on PBMCs, taken in a trial of ipilimumab plus nivolumab as post-transplant consolidation. The receptors shown here come from a male donor with multiple myeloma. Each CDR3 is given with its conserved first and last residue. D genes are given only for firm matches. Not every row has a clone size; where given, it reads once, few, many or a size class.

TRBV14	TRBJ2-2	.	.	TGTGCCAGCAGCCAAGGGAACAGGAACACCGGGGAGCTGTTTTTT	CASSQGNRNTGELFF
TRBV10-3	TRBJ2-7	TRBD2	.	TGTGCCATCAGTGTACTAGCGGGAGATCACGAGCAGTACTTC	CAISVLAGDHEQYF
TRBV7-2	TRBJ2-7	.	.	TGTGCCAGCAGCTTAGGGGTGACTACCAATTACGAGCAGTACTTC	CASSLGVTTNYEQYF
TRBV19	TRBJ1-4	.	.	TGTGCCAGTAGTAACAGGGAGGTCAATGAAAAACTGTTTTTT	CASSNREVNEKLFF
TRBV19	TRBJ1-2	.	few	TGTGCCAGTAGTACAGGGCCTCTTTATGGCTACACCTTC	CASSTGPLYGYTF
TRBV7-8	TRBJ2-1	TRBD2	.	TGTGCCAGCAGCTCCATAGCGGTGGGGACTAGCGGGGGGAATGAGCAGTTCTTC	CASSSIAVGTSGGNEQFF
TRBV19	TRBJ2-7	TRBD1	.	TGTGCCAGCGGGGACAGGGGGCTAGGGGAGCAGTACTTC	CASGDRGLGEQYF
TRBV5-1	TRBJ1-1	.	.	TGCGCCAGCAGCTTGGGCGGGGGGAGGATGTACACTGAAGCTTTCTTT	CASSLGGGRMYTEAFF
TRBV5-4	TRBJ2-7	TRBD1	.	TGTGCCAGCAGCTCCGGACAGGGTTCCGACGAGCAGTACTTC	CASSSGQGSDEQYF
TRBV11-3	TRBJ2-1	TRBD2	.	TGTGCCAGCACGACTAGCGGGGTCTACAATGAGCAGTTCTTC	CASTTSGVYNEQFF
TRBV6-5	TRBJ1-2	.	.	TGTGCCAGCAGAGATGCGCCGCCTAACTATGGCTACACCTTC	CASRDAPPNYGYTF
TRBV4-3	TRBJ1-6	TRBD1	.	TGCGCCAGCAGCCGCCGGGACAGGAACAATTCACCCCTCCACTTT	CASSRRDRNNSPLHF
TRBV19	TRBJ1-1	.	.	TGTGCCAGCCCGCCAGGGAAGTCGAAGGGCACTGAAGCTTTCTTT	CASPPGKSKGTEAFF
TRBV18	TRBJ1-2	.	.	TGTGCCAGCTCACTCGACAGCAACTATGGCTACACCTTC	CASSLDSNYGYTF
TRBV30	TRBJ1-4	.	.	TGTGCCTGGAGTAGAACGGGCACTAATGAAAAACTGTTTTTT	CAWSRTGTNEKLFF
TRBV11-2	TRBJ2-5	TRBD2	.	TGTGCCAGCAGCCGGGGGGATGCGGGAACGGGAGAGACCCAGTACTTC	CASSRGDAGTGETQYF
TRBV7-8	TRBJ1-6	.	.	TGTGCCAGCAGACGTGTGGGGCCGCATTCACCCCTCCACTTT	CASRRVGPHSPLHF
TRBV5-4	TRBJ1-2	TRBD1	.	TGTGCCAGCAGCTTGGAACAGGGGAATGGCTACACCTTC	CASSLEQGNGYTF
TRBV7-2	TRBJ2-1	.	.	TGTGCCAGCAGCTTAGATCCCGGTGGAGAGCAGTTCTTC	CASSLDPGGEQFF
TRBV6-5	TRBJ1-2	TRBD1	.	TGTGCCAGCAGTTTATCCTCCGGGACAGGCTATGGCTACACCTTC	CASSLSSGTGYGYTF
TRBV5-1	TRBJ1-2	TRBD1	.	TGCGCCAGCAGCGCTGGACAGGGGGCGGGTGCTAACTATGGCTACACCTTC	CASSAGQGAGANYGYTF
TRBV5-1	TRBJ2-1	.	.	TGCGCCAGCAGCCTGGCCGCTGGGACGGGCCGCAATGAGCAGTTCTTC	CASSLAAGTGRNEQFF
TRBV4-1	TRBJ2-7	TRBD2	.	TGCGCCAGCAGCCAAGTGGGTAGCGGGGGGCCCCACGAGCAGTACTTC	CASSQVGSGGPHEQYF
TRBV4-2	TRBJ1-4	TRBD1	.	TGTGCCAGCAGTCAAGATCGGGACAGGGGAGAAAAACTGTTTTTT	CASSQDRDRGEKLFF
TRBV5-1	TRBJ2-1	.	.	TGCGCCAGCAGGTATGACGGGTCCTACAATGAGCAGTTCTTC	CASRYDGSYNEQFF
TRBV19	TRBJ1-1	.	few	TGTGCCAGTAGACACAGGGAGAACACTGAAGCTTTCTTT	CASRHRENTEAFF
TRBV6-1	TRBJ1-3	.	once	TGTGCCAGCTACTGGGTGAAAGGAAACACCATATATTTT	CASYWVKGNTIYF
TRBV5-4	TRBJ2-7	TRBD1	.	TGTGCCAGCAGCTTCGACAGGGGGGTATACGAGCAGTACTTC	CASSFDRGVYEQYF
TRBV2	TRBJ1-1	.	.	TGTGCCAGCAGTGACAGGGGCGCCTCAGAGGCTTTCTTT	CASSDRGASEAFF
TRBV19	TRBJ2-1	.	.	TGTGCCACCAAACACAGAAGCTCCTACAATGAGCAGTTCTTC	CATKHRSSYNEQFF
TRBV28	TRBJ2-5	TRBD2	.	TGTGCCAGCAGTCCACCGGGACTAGCAGGGGAGACCCAGTACTTC	CASSPPGLAGETQYF
TRBV28	TRBJ1-5	.	.	TGTGCCAGCAGTTTCGGACAGCGTAATCAGCCCCAGCATTTT	CASSFGQRNQPQHF
TRBV18	TRBJ1-4	.	.	TGTGCCAGCTCATTTGGACAACTTAATGAAAAACTGTTTTTT	CASSFGQLNEKLFF
TRBV19	TRBJ1-5	TRBD1	once	TGTGCCAGGAGTAAGGACGGTCCCAGACAGGGCGGCAATCAGCCCCAGCATTTT	CARSKDGPRQGGNQPQHF
TRBV7-9	TRBJ1-2	TRBD1	.	TGTGCCAGCAGTCGAGGGTCCGGGACAGAAAACTATGGCTACACCTTC	CASSRGSGTENYGYTF
TRBV7-2	TRBJ1-2	TRBD1	.	TGTGCCAGCAGCTTAACCCGGGACAGGGGGCATGGGGGCTACACCTTC	CASSLTRDRGHGGYTF
TRBV19	TRBJ2-3	TRBD2	.	TGTGCCAGTAGCCGGACTAGCCTCGACGGCACAGATACGCAGTATTTT	CASSRTSLDGTDTQYF
TRBV19	TRBJ2-3	TRBD2	.	TGTGCCAGTAGTACCCCAATAGCGGGAGGAGATAGGGATACGCAGTATTTT	CASSTPIAGGDRDTQYF
TRBV15	TRBJ2-3	.	.	TGTGCCACCAGCAGAGAAGGTCGGCTAAACACAGATACGCAGTATTTT	CATSREGRLNTDTQYF
TRBV7-9	TRBJ1-2	.	.	TGTGCCAGCAGCCACGGACCCTTGGAGTTTGGCTACACCTTC	CASSHGPLEFGYTF
TRBV18	TRBJ1-1	.	.	TGTGCCAGCTCACCTCATCCAGGCGGGGCTGAAGCTTTCTTT	CASSPHPGGAEAFF
TRBV2	TRBJ1-5	.	.	TGTGCCAGCACCGCGGATGGGCCGGGGAATCAGCCCCAGCATTTT	CASTADGPGNQPQHF
TRBV2	TRBJ1-4	TRBD1	.	TGTGCCAGCAATAACAGGGGAGCAACTAATGAAAAACTGTTTTTT	CASNNRGATNEKLFF
TRBV5-1	TRBJ2-7	TRBD1	.	TGCGCCAGCAGCTACGGATCTTTGGACAGGGGGCCCCACGAGCAGTACTTC	CASSYGSLDRGPHEQYF
TRBV10-2	TRBJ2-6	.	.	TGCGCCAGCAGTGACCCCGGTCCGAGCTCTGGGGCCAACGTCCTGACTTTC	CASSDPGPSSGANVLTF
TRBV2	TRBJ1-5	.	few	TGTGCCAGCAGTGAAGCGGCGGGGGGACAGCCCCAGCATTTT	CASSEAAGGQPQHF
TRBV18	TRBJ1-5	TRBD1	.	TGTGCCAGCTCACCAGCTGGGACAGGCGGCGATCAGCCCCAGCATTTT	CASSPAGTGGDQPQHF
TRBV2	TRBJ2-6	.	.	TGTGCCAGCAGTGAAAGCTCTGGGGCCAACGTCCTGACTTTC	CASSESSGANVLTF
TRBV5-1	TRBJ2-7	TRBD1	.	TGCGCCAGCAGCTCAAACCGGGACAGATCGTACGAGCAGTACTTC	CASSSNRDRSYEQYF
TRBV5-6	TRBJ2-3	.	.	TGTGCCAGCAGCTTCGGCTTGAGCACAGATACGCAGTATTTT	CASSFGLSTDTQYF
TRBV6-4	TRBJ2-3	.	.	TGTGCCAGCAGTGAGCGGAGCACAGATACGCAGTATTTT	CASSERSTDTQYF
TRBV27	TRBJ2-7	TRBD1	.	TGTGCCAGCAGTTTCCTTGGACAGGGGTCCTACGAGCAGTACTTC	CASSFLGQGSYEQYF
TRBV11-2	TRBJ2-1	.	.	TGTGCCAGCAGCCCCGGGGGTTACAATGAGCAGTTCTTC	CASSPGGYNEQFF
TRBV5-4	TRBJ2-5	TRBD2	.	TGTGCCAGCAGCTTGGGCGGGAGGGCCACAGAGACCCAGTACTTC	CASSLGGRATETQYF
TRBV4-1	TRBJ2-7	.	.	TGCGCCAGCAGCCAAGAGTGGCGGAACACCTACGAGCAGTACTTC	CASSQEWRNTYEQYF
TRBV5-1	TRBJ2-2	.	.	TGCGCCAGCAGCTTGGCCGAGGACAGGAACACCGGGGAGCTGTTTTTT	CASSLAEDRNTGELFF
TRBV27	TRBJ2-1	TRBD1	.	TGTGCCAGCAGTTGGATCGGGACAGGGGGACTCCATGAGCAGTTCTTC	CASSWIGTGGLHEQFF
TRBV21-1	TRBJ2-7	.	.	TGTGCCAGCCCGACAGGGTCCTACGAGCAGTACTTC	CASPTGSYEQYF